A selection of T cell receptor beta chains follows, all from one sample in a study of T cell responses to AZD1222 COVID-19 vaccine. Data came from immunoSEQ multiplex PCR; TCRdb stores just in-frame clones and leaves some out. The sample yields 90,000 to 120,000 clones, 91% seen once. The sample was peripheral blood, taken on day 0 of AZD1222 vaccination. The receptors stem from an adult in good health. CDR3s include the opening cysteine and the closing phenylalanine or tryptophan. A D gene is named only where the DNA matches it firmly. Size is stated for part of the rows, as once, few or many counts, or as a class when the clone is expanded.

CDR3nt: TGTGCCAGCAGTTTCCCACGTCCAGGGGTCCACGAGCAGTACTTC
CDR3aa: CASSFPRPGVHEQYF
v_gene: TRBV28
j_gene: TRBJ2-7
d_gene: -
abundance: -

CDR3nt: TGTGCCAGCAGCTTGTTCCCTTCCTCTGGAAACACCATATATTTT
CDR3aa: CASSLFPSSGNTIYF
v_gene: TRBV5-6
j_gene: TRBJ1-3
d_gene: -
abundance: -

CDR3nt: TGTGCCAGCTGGAGCCGGAGAGGCGAATCGGGGTCTGGAAACACCATATATTTT
CDR3aa: CASWSRRGESGSGNTIYF
v_gene: TRBV21-1
j_gene: TRBJ1-3
d_gene: -
abundance: -

CDR3nt: TGTGCCAGCAGCTTATTCCAGGGGGGGAATTCACCCCTCCACTTT
CDR3aa: CASSLFQGGNSPLHF
v_gene: TRBV5-5
j_gene: TRBJ1-6
d_gene: TRBD1
abundance: -

CDR3nt: TGTGCCAGCTCCCCTTTGGATGGCAATCAGCCCCAGCATTTT
CDR3aa: CASSPLDGNQPQHF
v_gene: TRBV27
j_gene: TRBJ1-5
d_gene: -
abundance: -

CDR3nt: TGTGCCAGCAGTGGAACCGTAACTAACACCGGGGAGCTGTTTTTT
CDR3aa: CASSGTVTNTGELFF
v_gene: TRBV2
j_gene: TRBJ2-2
d_gene: -
abundance: -

CDR3nt: TGTGCCAGCAGGCTACAGGGTTATAGCAATCAGCCCCAGCATTTT
CDR3aa: CASRLQGYSNQPQHF
v_gene: TRBV6-5
j_gene: TRBJ1-5
d_gene: -
abundance: -

CDR3nt: TGCAGCGTTAAGGGGGATCCAAACACTGAAGCTTTCTTT
CDR3aa: CSVKGDPNTEAFF
v_gene: TRBV29-1
j_gene: TRBJ1-1
d_gene: -
abundance: -

CDR3nt: TGTGCCAGCAGGCGATGGACAGGTCAGCCCCAGCATTTT
CDR3aa: CASRRWTGQPQHF
v_gene: TRBV6-5
j_gene: TRBJ1-5
d_gene: TRBD1
abundance: once

CDR3nt: TGTGCCAGCAGCCCAATCGGACAAGGGGGCGGGGAGCTGTTTTTT
CDR3aa: CASSPIGQGGGELFF
v_gene: TRBV7-2
j_gene: TRBJ2-2
d_gene: -
abundance: -

CDR3nt: TGTGCCAGCAGCCCGTTCTTGCGGGGCGGGGGAACTCAAGAGACCCAGTACTTC
CDR3aa: CASSPFLRGGGTQETQYF
v_gene: TRBV7-2
j_gene: TRBJ2-5
d_gene: TRBD2
abundance: -

CDR3nt: TGTGCCAGCAGTGTCGGCCAGGGGAAGATCGATGAGCAGTTCTTC
CDR3aa: CASSVGQGKIDEQFF
v_gene: TRBV2
j_gene: TRBJ2-1
d_gene: -
abundance: -

CDR3nt: TGTGCCACGCGTTCCGGGACAGCTAATTCACCCCTCCACTTT
CDR3aa: CATRSGTANSPLHF
v_gene: TRBV10-3
j_gene: TRBJ1-6
d_gene: TRBD1
abundance: -

CDR3nt: TGTGCCAGCAGTGAAGGCATCTCCAGGACTAGCACAGATACGCAGTATTTT
CDR3aa: CASSEGISRTSTDTQYF
v_gene: TRBV6-1
j_gene: TRBJ2-3
d_gene: -
abundance: -

CDR3nt: TGTGCCAGTACCCCGGCCGGGGACAGGGTCTACGAGCAGTACTTC
CDR3aa: CASTPAGDRVYEQYF
v_gene: TRBV19
j_gene: TRBJ2-7
d_gene: TRBD1
abundance: -

CDR3nt: TGTGCCAGCAGCTTAGAGCGGGGGGCGTACCAAGAGACCCAGTACTTC
CDR3aa: CASSLERGAYQETQYF
v_gene: TRBV7-2
j_gene: TRBJ2-5
d_gene: TRBD2
abundance: -

CDR3nt: TGCGCCAGCAGCACTGACAGGGGGAATTCACCCCTCCACTTT
CDR3aa: CASSTDRGNSPLHF
v_gene: TRBV5-1
j_gene: TRBJ1-6
d_gene: TRBD1
abundance: -

CDR3nt: TGTGCCAGTATAAGTGGCACTGAAGCTTTCTTT
CDR3aa: CASISGTEAFF
v_gene: TRBV19
j_gene: TRBJ1-1
d_gene: -
abundance: -

CDR3nt: TGTGCCAGCGGGGGGTATGTGGGCTCAGATACGCAGTATTTT
CDR3aa: CASGGYVGSDTQYF
v_gene: TRBV7-9
j_gene: TRBJ2-3
d_gene: -
abundance: -

CDR3nt: TGTGCCGCAGGAGCGGGGTACCAAGAGACCCAGTACTTC
CDR3aa: CAAGAGYQETQYF
v_gene: TRBV10-3
j_gene: TRBJ2-5
d_gene: TRBD2
abundance: -

CDR3nt: TGTGCCAGCAGCTCACAGGGGGACACTGAAGCTTTCTTT
CDR3aa: CASSSQGDTEAFF
v_gene: TRBV3-1/TRBV3-2
j_gene: TRBJ1-1
d_gene: TRBD1
abundance: -

CDR3nt: TGCGCCAGCAGCCAACCGGGGAGGCGTCGCACAGATACGCAGTATTTT
CDR3aa: CASSQPGRRRTDTQYF
v_gene: TRBV4-1
j_gene: TRBJ2-3
d_gene: -
abundance: -

CDR3nt: TGTGCCAGCAGCGTAGTTGGCGCGGCGACCGGCGACGAGCAGTACTTC
CDR3aa: CASSVVGAATGDEQYF
v_gene: TRBV9
j_gene: TRBJ2-7
d_gene: -
abundance: -

CDR3nt: TGTGCCAGCAGCCAAGGAGGAAGGCAACACTATGGCTACACCTTC
CDR3aa: CASSQGGRQHYGYTF
v_gene: TRBV3-1/TRBV3-2
j_gene: TRBJ1-2
d_gene: -
abundance: -

CDR3nt: TGTGCCAGCAGTTACACTACGCAAGAGACCCAGTACTTC
CDR3aa: CASSYTTQETQYF
v_gene: TRBV6-2/TRBV6-3
j_gene: TRBJ2-5
d_gene: -
abundance: -

CDR3nt: TGTGCCACTGGGACTAGCGGGGGAGGCTTGAACGAGCAGTACTTC
CDR3aa: CATGTSGGGLNEQYF
v_gene: TRBV19
j_gene: TRBJ2-7
d_gene: TRBD2
abundance: -

CDR3nt: TGTGCCAGCAGCCGCGGGACAGGGGGCGGGCAGCCCCAGCATTTT
CDR3aa: CASSRGTGGGQPQHF
v_gene: TRBV7-9
j_gene: TRBJ1-5
d_gene: TRBD1
abundance: -

CDR3nt: TGTGCCATCAGGGGAGATGCAACTAATGAAAAACTGTTTTTT
CDR3aa: CAIRGDATNEKLFF
v_gene: TRBV10-3
j_gene: TRBJ1-4
d_gene: -
abundance: -

CDR3nt: TGTGCCAGCAGATCCACGAACACCGGGGAGCTGTTTTTT
CDR3aa: CASRSTNTGELFF
v_gene: TRBV28
j_gene: TRBJ2-2
d_gene: -
abundance: -

CDR3nt: TGTGCCAGCTCCTTGACTAGAGTACAAGAGACCCAGTACTTC
CDR3aa: CASSLTRVQETQYF
v_gene: TRBV6-4
j_gene: TRBJ2-5
d_gene: -
abundance: -

CDR3nt: TGTGCCAGCAGTCCACCGTTCCTAGCGGGGGGTCTAGCCTACAATGAGCAGTTCTTC
CDR3aa: CASSPPFLAGGLAYNEQFF
v_gene: TRBV6-6
j_gene: TRBJ2-1
d_gene: TRBD2
abundance: -

CDR3nt: TGTGCCAGCAGCTTAATGGGGTCTGGGGAGCTGTTTTTT
CDR3aa: CASSLMGSGELFF
v_gene: TRBV11-3
j_gene: TRBJ2-2
d_gene: -
abundance: -

CDR3nt: TGTGCCAGCAGTTACGTGGGGCAGGCCTATGGCTACACCTTC
CDR3aa: CASSYVGQAYGYTF
v_gene: TRBV6-5
j_gene: TRBJ1-2
d_gene: -
abundance: -

CDR3nt: TGTGCCACCAGCAGAGATCCCCAATTGTGGACAGGGGGCATATCACCCCTCCACTTT
CDR3aa: CATSRDPQLWTGGISPLHF
v_gene: TRBV15
j_gene: TRBJ1-6
d_gene: TRBD1
abundance: -

CDR3nt: TGTGCCAGCAGCTTGAGAGCGGGGACGAACACCGGGGAGCTGTTTTTT
CDR3aa: CASSLRAGTNTGELFF
v_gene: TRBV7-2
j_gene: TRBJ2-2
d_gene: TRBD2
abundance: -

CDR3nt: TGTGCCAGCAGCCCCGGGGAAAAACTGTTTTTT
CDR3aa: CASSPGEKLFF
v_gene: TRBV2
j_gene: TRBJ1-4
d_gene: -
abundance: -

CDR3nt: TGTGCCAGCAGTCGCTCAGGGGTAGCTAACTATGGCTACACCTTC
CDR3aa: CASSRSGVANYGYTF
v_gene: TRBV6-5
j_gene: TRBJ1-2
d_gene: -
abundance: -

CDR3nt: TGTGCCAGCAGCTTAGCCGGGACAGGGGATTACACCGGGGAGCTGTTTTTT
CDR3aa: CASSLAGTGDYTGELFF
v_gene: TRBV7-2
j_gene: TRBJ2-2
d_gene: TRBD1
abundance: -

CDR3nt: TGTGCCAGCAGCTCCAACCGACTAGCGGGGGGGAGCACAGATACGCAGTATTTT
CDR3aa: CASSSNRLAGGSTDTQYF
v_gene: TRBV7-3
j_gene: TRBJ2-3
d_gene: TRBD2
abundance: -

CDR3nt: TGTGCCAGCGGCCGGGACAGGTCCTACAATGAGCAGTTCTTC
CDR3aa: CASGRDRSYNEQFF
v_gene: TRBV2
j_gene: TRBJ2-1
d_gene: TRBD1
abundance: once

CDR3nt: TGTGCCAGCAGACAGGGGGCAGGGGAAGAGACCCAGTACTTC
CDR3aa: CASRQGAGEETQYF
v_gene: TRBV6-6
j_gene: TRBJ2-5
d_gene: TRBD1
abundance: -

CDR3nt: TGTGCCAGCAGCAGGGGGGACTATGGCTACACCTTC
CDR3aa: CASSRGDYGYTF
v_gene: TRBV6-2/TRBV6-3
j_gene: TRBJ1-2
d_gene: TRBD1
abundance: -

CDR3nt: TGTGCCAGCAGCCTCAGGACAGGGGTAGAGACCCAGTACTTC
CDR3aa: CASSLRTGVETQYF
v_gene: TRBV14
j_gene: TRBJ2-5
d_gene: TRBD1
abundance: -

CDR3nt: TGTGCCAGCAGCTTTTCGGAGAACACTGAAGCTTTCTTT
CDR3aa: CASSFSENTEAFF
v_gene: TRBV5-6
j_gene: TRBJ1-1
d_gene: -
abundance: -

CDR3nt: TGTGCCAGCAGCCAAGATTTTGGGGGGTTGATGTCCTACGAGCAGTACTTC
CDR3aa: CASSQDFGGLMSYEQYF
v_gene: TRBV3-1/TRBV3-2
j_gene: TRBJ2-7
d_gene: -
abundance: -

CDR3nt: TGTGCCAGCAGTCTTCAGGGGGCGACAGCAGATACGCAGTATTTT
CDR3aa: CASSLQGATADTQYF
v_gene: TRBV27
j_gene: TRBJ2-3
d_gene: TRBD1
abundance: -

CDR3nt: TGTGCCAGCAGCCCCTTTGGACTGTCTAGCACAGATACGCAGTATTTT
CDR3aa: CASSPFGLSSTDTQYF
v_gene: TRBV6-2/TRBV6-3
j_gene: TRBJ2-3
d_gene: -
abundance: -

CDR3nt: TGCGCCAGCAGCATAGCGGGGGGGCCGAATGAGCAGTTCTTC
CDR3aa: CASSIAGGPNEQFF
v_gene: TRBV4-1
j_gene: TRBJ2-1
d_gene: TRBD2
abundance: -

CDR3nt: TGTGCCAGCAGCTTAGTTCGGGGAAACACCGGGGAGCTGTTTTTT
CDR3aa: CASSLVRGNTGELFF
v_gene: TRBV7-9
j_gene: TRBJ2-2
d_gene: -
abundance: -

CDR3nt: TGTGCCAGCAGCTTAGTCCTTGGACAGGACTATGGCTACACCTTC
CDR3aa: CASSLVLGQDYGYTF
v_gene: TRBV7-2
j_gene: TRBJ1-2
d_gene: TRBD1
abundance: -

CDR3nt: TGTGCCAGCAGCCCTGTCGGCGTCGTAAACACTGAAGCTTTCTTT
CDR3aa: CASSPVGVVNTEAFF
v_gene: TRBV6-2/TRBV6-3
j_gene: TRBJ1-1
d_gene: -
abundance: -

CDR3nt: TGTGCCAGCTCACCCTCTTCCCACAAGCAGTACTTC
CDR3aa: CASSPSSHKQYF
v_gene: TRBV18
j_gene: TRBJ2-7
d_gene: -
abundance: -

CDR3nt: TGTGCCAGCAGCTTAGGACAGGGCACTTACGAGCAGTACTTC
CDR3aa: CASSLGQGTYEQYF
v_gene: TRBV7-9
j_gene: TRBJ2-7
d_gene: TRBD1
abundance: -

CDR3nt: TGTGCCAGCAGCTCCCTAACAGGAGGGGGGAATGAAAAACTGTTTTTT
CDR3aa: CASSSLTGGGNEKLFF
v_gene: TRBV11-2
j_gene: TRBJ1-4
d_gene: -
abundance: -

CDR3nt: TGTGCCAGCAGCAGGGATCAGCCCCAGCATTTT
CDR3aa: CASSRDQPQHF
v_gene: TRBV6-5
j_gene: TRBJ1-5
d_gene: -
abundance: -